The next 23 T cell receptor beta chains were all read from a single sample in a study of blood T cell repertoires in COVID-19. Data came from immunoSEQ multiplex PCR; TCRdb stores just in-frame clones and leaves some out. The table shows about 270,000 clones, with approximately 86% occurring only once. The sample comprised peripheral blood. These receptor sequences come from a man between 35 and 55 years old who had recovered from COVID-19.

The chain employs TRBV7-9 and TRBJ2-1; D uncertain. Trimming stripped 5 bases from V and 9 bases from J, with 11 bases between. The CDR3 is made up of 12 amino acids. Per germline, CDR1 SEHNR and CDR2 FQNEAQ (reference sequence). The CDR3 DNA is TGTGCCAGCAGCGTGATGCTCGGTGAGCAGTTCTTC. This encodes CASSVMLGEQFF.

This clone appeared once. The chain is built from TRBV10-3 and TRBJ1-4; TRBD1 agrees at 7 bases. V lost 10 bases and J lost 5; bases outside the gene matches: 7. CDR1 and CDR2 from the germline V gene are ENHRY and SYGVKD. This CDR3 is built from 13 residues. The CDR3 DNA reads TGTGCCACTTATCAGGGGGGCAATGAAAAACTGTTTTTT. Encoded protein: CATYQGGNEKLFF.

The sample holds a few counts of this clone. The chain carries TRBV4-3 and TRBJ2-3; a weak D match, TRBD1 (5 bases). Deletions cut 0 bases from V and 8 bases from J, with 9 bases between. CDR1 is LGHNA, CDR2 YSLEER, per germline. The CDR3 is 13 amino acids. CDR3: CASSQERGRTQYF. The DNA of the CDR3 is TGCGCCAGCAGCCAAGAAAGGGGCCGTACGCAGTATTTT.

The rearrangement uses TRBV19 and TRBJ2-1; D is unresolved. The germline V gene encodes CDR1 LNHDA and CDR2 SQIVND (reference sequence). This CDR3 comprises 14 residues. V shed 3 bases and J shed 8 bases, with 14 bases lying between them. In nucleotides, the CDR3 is TGTGCCAGTAGTATGAATTTAGGCGGTCATGAGCAGTTCTTC. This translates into CASSMNLGGHEQFF.

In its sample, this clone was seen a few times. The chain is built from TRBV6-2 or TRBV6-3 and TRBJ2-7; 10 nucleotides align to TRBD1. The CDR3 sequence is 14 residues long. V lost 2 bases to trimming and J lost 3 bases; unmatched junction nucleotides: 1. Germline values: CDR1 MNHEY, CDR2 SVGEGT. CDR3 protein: CASSYGTGVYEQYF. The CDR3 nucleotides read TGTGCCAGCAGTTACGGGACAGGGGTCTACGAGCAGTACTTC.

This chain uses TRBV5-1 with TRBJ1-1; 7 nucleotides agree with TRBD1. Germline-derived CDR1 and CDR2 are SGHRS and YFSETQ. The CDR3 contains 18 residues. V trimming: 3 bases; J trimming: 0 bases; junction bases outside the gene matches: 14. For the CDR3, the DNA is TGCGCCAGCAGCTCCCCCTCGACAGGGAAGAGGATGAACACTGAAGCTTTCTTT. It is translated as CASSSPSTGKRMNTEAFF. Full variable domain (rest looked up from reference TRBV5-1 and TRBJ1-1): KAGVTQTPRYLIKTRGQQVTLSCSPISGHRSVSWYQQTPGQGLQFLFEYFSETQRNKGNFPGRFSGRQFSNSRSEMNVSTLELGDSALYLCASSSPSTGKRMNTEAFFGQGTRLTVV.

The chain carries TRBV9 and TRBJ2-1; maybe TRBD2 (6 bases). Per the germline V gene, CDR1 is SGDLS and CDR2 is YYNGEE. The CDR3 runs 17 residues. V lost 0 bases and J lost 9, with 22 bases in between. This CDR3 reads CASSVGLAGLGNAEQFF. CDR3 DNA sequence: TGTGCCAGCAGCGTAGGGCTTGCGGGATTGGGGAATGCTGAGCAGTTCTTC. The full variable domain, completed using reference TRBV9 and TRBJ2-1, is DSGVTQTPKHLITATGQRVTLRCSPRSGDLSVYWYQQSLDQGLQFLIQYYNGEERAKGNILERFSAQQFPDLHSELNLSSLELGDSALYFCASSVGLAGLGNAEQFFGPGTRLTVL.

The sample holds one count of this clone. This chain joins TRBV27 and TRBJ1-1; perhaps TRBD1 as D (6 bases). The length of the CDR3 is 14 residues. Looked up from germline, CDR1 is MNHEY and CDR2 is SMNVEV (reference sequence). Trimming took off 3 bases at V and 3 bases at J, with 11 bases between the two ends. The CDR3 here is CASSFQGPYTEAFF. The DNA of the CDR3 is TGTGCCAGCAGTTTTCAGGGGCCGTACACTGAAGCTTTCTTT.

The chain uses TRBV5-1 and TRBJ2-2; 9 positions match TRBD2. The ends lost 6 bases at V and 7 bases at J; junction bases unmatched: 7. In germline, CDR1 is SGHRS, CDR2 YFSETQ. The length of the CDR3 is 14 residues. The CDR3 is CASTAGGGVGELFF. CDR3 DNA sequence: TGCGCCAGCACAGCGGGGGGAGGCGTCGGGGAGCTGTTTTTT.

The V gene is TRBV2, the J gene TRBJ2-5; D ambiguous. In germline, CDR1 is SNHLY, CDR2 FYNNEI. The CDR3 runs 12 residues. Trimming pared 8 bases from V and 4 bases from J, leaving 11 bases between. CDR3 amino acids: CASGWRSETQYF. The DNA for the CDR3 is TGTGCCAGCGGGTGGCGGTCAGAGACCCAGTACTTC.

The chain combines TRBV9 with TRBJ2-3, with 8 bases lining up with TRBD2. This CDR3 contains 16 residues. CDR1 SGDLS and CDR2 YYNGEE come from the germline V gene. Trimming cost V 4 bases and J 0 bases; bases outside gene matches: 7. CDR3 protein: CASSTNTGGSTDTQYF. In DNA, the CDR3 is TGTGCCAGCAGCACGAACACGGGGGGGAGCACAGATACGCAGTATTTT.

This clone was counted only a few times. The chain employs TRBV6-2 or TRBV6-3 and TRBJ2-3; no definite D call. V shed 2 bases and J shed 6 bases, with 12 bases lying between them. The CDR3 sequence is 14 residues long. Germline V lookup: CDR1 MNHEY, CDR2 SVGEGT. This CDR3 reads CASSYVTGSDTQYF. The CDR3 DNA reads TGTGCCAGCAGTTACGTGACTGGATCTGATACGCAGTATTTT.

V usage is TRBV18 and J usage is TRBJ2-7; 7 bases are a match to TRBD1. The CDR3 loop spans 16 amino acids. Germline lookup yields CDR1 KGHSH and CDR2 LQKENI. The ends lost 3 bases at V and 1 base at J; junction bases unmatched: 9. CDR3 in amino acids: CASSPLMSRGSYEQYF. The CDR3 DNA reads TGTGCCAGCTCACCTCTTATGAGCAGGGGGTCCTACGAGCAGTACTTC.

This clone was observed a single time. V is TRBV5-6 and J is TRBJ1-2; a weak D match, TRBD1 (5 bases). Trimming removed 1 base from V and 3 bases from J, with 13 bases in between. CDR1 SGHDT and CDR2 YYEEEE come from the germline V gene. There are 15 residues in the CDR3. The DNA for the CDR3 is TGTGCCAGCAGCTTGTGGGTGGGAGGGGACTATGGCTACACCTTC. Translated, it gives CASSLWVGGDYGYTF.

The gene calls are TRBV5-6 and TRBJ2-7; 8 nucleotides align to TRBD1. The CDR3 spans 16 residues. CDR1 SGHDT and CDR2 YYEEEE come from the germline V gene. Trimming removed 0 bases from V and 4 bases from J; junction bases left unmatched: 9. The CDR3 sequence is CASSLVGGQVSYEQYF. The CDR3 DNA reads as TGTGCCAGCAGCTTGGTAGGGGGACAGGTTAGTTACGAGCAGTACTTC.

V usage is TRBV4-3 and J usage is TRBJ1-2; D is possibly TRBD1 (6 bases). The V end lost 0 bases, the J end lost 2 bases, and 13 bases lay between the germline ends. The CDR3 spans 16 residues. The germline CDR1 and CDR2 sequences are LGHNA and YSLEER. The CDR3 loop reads CASSQELGAHNYGYTF. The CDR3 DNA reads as TGCGCCAGCAGCCAAGAGTTGGGGGCCCACAACTATGGCTACACCTTC.

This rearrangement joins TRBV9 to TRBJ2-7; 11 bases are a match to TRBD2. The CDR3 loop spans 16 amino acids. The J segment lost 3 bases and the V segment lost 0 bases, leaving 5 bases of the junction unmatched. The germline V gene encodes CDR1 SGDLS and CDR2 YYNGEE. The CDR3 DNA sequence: TGTGCCAGCAGCGTAGGATCTAGCGGGGGGCTCTACGAGCAGTACTTC. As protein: CASSVGSSGGLYEQYF.

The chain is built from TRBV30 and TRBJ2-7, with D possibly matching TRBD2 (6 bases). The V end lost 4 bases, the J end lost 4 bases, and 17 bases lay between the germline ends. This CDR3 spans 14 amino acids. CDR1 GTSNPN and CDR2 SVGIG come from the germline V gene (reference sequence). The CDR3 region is CAWKASALDYEQYF. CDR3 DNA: TGTGCCTGGAAAGCTAGCGCCTTAGATTACGAGCAGTACTTC.

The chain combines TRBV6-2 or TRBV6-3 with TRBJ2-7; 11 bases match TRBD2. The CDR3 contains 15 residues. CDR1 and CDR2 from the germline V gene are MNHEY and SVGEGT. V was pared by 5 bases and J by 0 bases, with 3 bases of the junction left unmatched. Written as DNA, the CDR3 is TGTGCCAGCAGTCGCACTAGCGGGAGCTCCTACGAGCAGTACTTC. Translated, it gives CASSRTSGSSYEQYF.

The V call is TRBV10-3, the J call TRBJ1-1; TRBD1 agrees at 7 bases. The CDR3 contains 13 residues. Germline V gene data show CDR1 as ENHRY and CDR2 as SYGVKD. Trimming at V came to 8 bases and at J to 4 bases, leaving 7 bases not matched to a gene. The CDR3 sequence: CAILAGGGTEAFF. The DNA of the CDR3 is TGTGCCATCCTCGCAGGGGGAGGCACTGAAGCTTTCTTT.

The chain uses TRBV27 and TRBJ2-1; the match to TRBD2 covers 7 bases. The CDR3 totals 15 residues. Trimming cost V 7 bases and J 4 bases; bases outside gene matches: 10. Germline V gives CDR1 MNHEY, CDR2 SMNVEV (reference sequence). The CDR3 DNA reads TGTGCCAGCACCGTTCTGGGGGGGGAATACAATGAGCAGTTCTTC. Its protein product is CASTVLGGEYNEQFF.

CDR3: CATSDPTRSGVINKQFF. DNA of the CDR3: TGTGCCACCAGTGACCCTACCCGTTCGGGAGTGATAAATAAGCAGTTCTTC. The chain links TRBV24-1 to TRBJ2-1, with a possible D match to TRBD2 (6 bases). The germline V and J ends were trimmed by 4 bases and 11 bases, with 26 bases remaining between them. From germline, CDR1 is KGHDR and CDR2 SFDVKD. The CDR3 totals 17 residues.

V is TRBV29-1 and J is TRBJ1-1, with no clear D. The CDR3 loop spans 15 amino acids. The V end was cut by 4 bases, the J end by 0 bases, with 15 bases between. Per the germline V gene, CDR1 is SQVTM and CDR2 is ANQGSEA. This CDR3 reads CSVGRHPDLNTEAFF. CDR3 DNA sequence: TGCAGCGTTGGTAGACACCCAGACCTGAACACTGAAGCTTTCTTT. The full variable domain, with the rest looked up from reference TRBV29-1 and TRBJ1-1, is SAVISQKPSRDICQRGTSLTIQCQVDSQVTMMFWYRQQPGQSLTLIATANQGSEATYESGFVIDKFPISRPNLTFSTLTVSNMSPEDSSIYLCSVGRHPDLNTEAFFGQGTRLTVV.